The 13 T cell receptor beta chains reported below all come from one sample, sequenced in a study of T cells in Graves' hyperthyroidism and ophthalmopathy. The investigators amplified TCR beta CDR3 regions from RNA transcripts. During a first-round RT-PCR of the TCR CDR3, the HTBI primer set was used. MiXCR, applied by TCRdb to the multiplex PCR reads, yields one record per CDR3 protein. In the table there are some 350,000 distinct CDR3 sequences, 15% to 18% of which are singletons. Material for sequencing was blood. Every receptor here comes from a woman between 18 and 29 years old with Graves' hyperthyroidism that later progressed to Graves' ophthalmopathy.

This rearrangement joins TRBV10-2 to TRBJ2-5, with a possible D match to TRBD1 (6 bases). This CDR3 has 17 amino acids. Germline loops: CDR1 WSHSY, CDR2 SAAADI. Trimming stripped 3 bases from V and 4 bases from J, with 21 bases between. The CDR3 loop reads CASSDWTASSRGETQYF. The DNA for the CDR3 is TGCGCCAGCAGTGATTGGACAGCCAGCTCCCGAGGAGAGACCCAGTACTTC.

The chain carries TRBV15 and TRBJ2-7, with D possibly called TRBD1 or TRBD2 (5 bases each). This CDR3 has 15 amino acids. V was trimmed by 1 base and J by 3 bases, leaving 13 bases between them. Germline V gives CDR1 LNHNV, CDR2 YYDKDF (reference sequence). DNA for the CDR3: TGTGCCACCAGCAGAGGGGGGAGCCCCAACTACGAGCAGTACTTC. It encodes CATSRGGSPNYEQYF.

This clonotype was detected ten times or more. The J gene is TRBJ2-3, the V gene TRBV5-6; 8 positions agree with TRBD2. Germline values: CDR1 SGHDT, CDR2 YYEEEE. This CDR3 has 14 residues. V lost 4 bases and J lost 2; bases outside the gene matches: 3. CDR3 region: CASSHSGNTDTQYF. Here the CDR3 DNA reads TGTGCCAGCAGCCATAGCGGGAACACAGATACGCAGTATTTT.

This rearrangement joins TRBV10-3 to TRBJ2-3, with D unresolved. Germline CDR1 and CDR2: ENHRY and SYGVKD. Trimming cost V 6 bases and J 1 base, with 14 bases left between them. This CDR3 has 15 amino acids. CDR3 sequence: CAISPHLGGTDTQYF. CDR3 DNA sequence: TGTGCCATCAGCCCCCACCTTGGCGGCACAGATACGCAGTATTTT.

Ten or more counts support this clonotype. The chain joins TRBV11-2 to TRBJ1-5, with 7 nucleotides matching TRBD1. The CDR3 loop spans 15 amino acids. With 4 bases clipped from V and 4 bases from J, the junction kept 7 bases outside the gene matches. Germline V CDR1 and CDR2: SGHAT, FQNNGV. The CDR3 reads CASSSQTGPNQPQHF. The CDR3 DNA follows: TGTGCCAGCAGCTCTCAGACAGGGCCTAATCAGCCCCAGCATTTT. Using reference TRBV11-2 and TRBJ1-5 for the parts outside the CDR3, the full variable domain is EAGVAQSPRYKIIEKRQSVAFWCNPISGHATLYWYQQILGQGPKLLIQFQNNGVVDDSQLPKDRFSAERLKGVDSTLKIQPAKLEDSAVYLCASSSQTGPNQPQHFGDGTRLSIL.

Notes on this clonotype: A read error may be the cause here, since a much bigger clone is one base away. This sequence joins TRBV30 and TRBJ1-1; no clear D gene. The CDR3 length is 13 residues. Per germline, CDR1 GTSNPN and CDR2 SVGIG (reference sequence). Trimming took 0 bases from V and 0 from J, leaving 5 bases between them. In DNA, the CDR3 is TGTGCCTGGAGTGTAGGGTTGAACACTGAAGCTTTCTTT. Its protein product is CAWSVGLNTEAFF.

In the case of this clonotype: A much larger clone lies a single base off, so this may be a read error. V usage is TRBV28 and J usage is TRBJ2-1, with 11 bases fitting TRBD2. The length of the CDR3 is 15 residues. Germline CDR1 MDHEN, CDR2 SYDVKM. The CDR3: CPSSAGLAELNEQFF. In DNA form, the CDR3 reads TGTCCCAGCAGCGCGGGACTAGCGGAACTCAATGAGCAGTTCTTC.

In the case of this clonotype: The conserved phenylalanine or tryptophan normally closing the CDR3 is absent here, so this likely arose from a read error. The V and J genes are TRBV6-1 and TRBJ1-6; 7 bases map to TRBD1. The V and J ends lost 10 bases and 9 bases, in that order; junction bases with no gene match: 15. The CDR3 covers 15 residues. Germline V gives CDR1 MNHNS, CDR2 SASEGT. In nucleotides, the CDR3 is TGTGCCACAGCAGGGGGATGGGAGATTGGTTCACCCCTCCACCTT. Translating it yields CATAGGWEIGSPLHL.

This clonotype came up many times. The rearrangement joins TRBV5-1 to TRBJ2-7, with D uncertain. Trimming took 4 bases from V and 1 from J, leaving 15 bases between them. Germline lookup yields CDR1 SGHRS and CDR2 YFSETQ. CDR3 length: 15 residues. CDR3: CASSRRPFWSYEQYF. For the CDR3, the DNA is TGCGCCAGCAGCCGACGACCGTTCTGGTCCTACGAGCAGTACTTC.

This clonotype was found many times. V is TRBV28 and J is TRBJ2-7, with TRBD2 matching over 12 bases. There are 15 residues in the CDR3. The V segment lost 6 bases and the J segment 3 bases; nucleotides outside the gene matches: 6. CDR1 and CDR2 from the germline V gene are MDHEN and SYDVKM. CDR3 residues: CASRTRTSGNYEQYF. The CDR3 DNA reads TGTGCCAGCAGGACCCGGACTAGCGGGAACTACGAGCAGTACTTC.

The genes are TRBV6-1 and TRBJ2-1; 12 nucleotides agree with TRBD2. J gave up 5 bases and V 4 bases, and 3 bases lay outside the gene matches. Germline V gene sequence: CDR1 MNHNS, CDR2 SASEGT. This CDR3 contains 15 residues. The DNA for the CDR3 is TGTGCCAGCAGTGGCGGGACTAGCGGGCACAATGAGCAGTTCTTC. As protein: CASSGGTSGHNEQFF.

This clonotype was found many times. V usage is TRBV5-4 and J usage is TRBJ2-3, with 9 bases that match TRBD2. The CDR3 is 16 amino acids. J lost 2 bases, V lost 9 bases, and 13 bases had no gene match. Germline V gene sequence: CDR1 SGHNT, CDR2 YYREEE (reference sequence). In nucleotides, the CDR3 is TGTGCCACGTGGGCGGGAGGGCCTTTCACCACAGATACGCAGTATTTT. It specifies CATWAGGPFTTDTQYF.

This clonotype was found many times. V gene TRBV30 combines with J gene TRBJ2-2; 7 bases align to TRBD2. The length of the CDR3 is 16 residues. From germline, CDR1 is GTSNPN and CDR2 SVGIG (reference sequence). V trimming: 0 bases; J trimming: 6 bases; junction bases outside the gene matches: 10. As DNA, the CDR3 is TGTGCCTGGAGTGTACTTGGGGAAGGGAGGGCCGGGGAGCTGTTTTTT. Protein: CAWSVLGEGRAGELFF.